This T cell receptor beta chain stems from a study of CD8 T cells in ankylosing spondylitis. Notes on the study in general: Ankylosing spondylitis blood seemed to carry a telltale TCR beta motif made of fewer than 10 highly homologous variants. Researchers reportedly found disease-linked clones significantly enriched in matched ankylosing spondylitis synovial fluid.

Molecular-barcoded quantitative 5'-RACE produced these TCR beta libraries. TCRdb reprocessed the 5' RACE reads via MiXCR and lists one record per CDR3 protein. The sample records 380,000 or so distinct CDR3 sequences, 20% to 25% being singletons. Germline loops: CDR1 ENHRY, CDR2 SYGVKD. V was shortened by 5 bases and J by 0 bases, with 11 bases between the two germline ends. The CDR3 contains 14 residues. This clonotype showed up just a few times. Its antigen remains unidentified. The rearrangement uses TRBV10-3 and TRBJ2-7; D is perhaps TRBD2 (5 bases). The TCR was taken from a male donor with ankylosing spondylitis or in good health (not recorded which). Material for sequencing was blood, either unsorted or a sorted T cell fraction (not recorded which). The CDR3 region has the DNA TGTGCCATCAGTCCGAAAGACTACTCCTACGAGCAGTACTTC. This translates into CAISPKDYSYEQYF.